The rows below give T cell receptor beta chains drawn from one sample of a study of blood T cell repertoires in COVID-19. Some clones are missing from TCRdb's copy, which holds only in-frame ones; the method was immunoSEQ multiplex PCR. Of about 270,000 clones listed, 65% to 85% are singletons. The source material was peripheral blood. Receptor source: an elderly man with acute or convalescent COVID-19. Both conserved end residues are part of each CDR3. Each record gives: clone size, D gene, J gene, V gene, CDR3 length, CDR3 protein, CDR3 DNA. A D gene is named only where the DNA matches it firmly. Not every row has a clone size; where given, it reads once, few, many or a size class.

once TRBD2 TRBJ2-1 TRBV19 17 CASSIWGAGKSDNEQFF TGTGCCAGTAGTATTTGGGGAGCGGGGAAGAGCGACAATGAGCAGTTCTTC
- TRBD1 TRBJ2-1 TRBV5-4 16 CASSQPRQGLTNEQFF TGTGCCAGCAGCCAGCCTCGACAGGGGCTAACAAATGAGCAGTTCTTC
- TRBD1 TRBJ2-7 TRBV7-9 15 CASSLSATGMLEQYF TGTGCCAGCAGCTTATCCGCGACAGGGATGCTCGAGCAGTACTTC
- TRBD2 TRBJ2-3 TRBV5-1 17 CASSPGTSGGPTDTQYF TGCGCCAGCAGCCCGGGGACTAGCGGGGGTCCCACAGATACGCAGTATTTT
- - TRBJ1-6 TRBV4-1 16 CASSQARFSYNSPLHF TGCGCCAGCAGCCAAGCCAGGTTCTCCTATAATTCACCCCTCCACTTT
- TRBD2 TRBJ2-7 TRBV25-1 18 CASSELGGLAGGDYEQYF TGTGCCAGCAGTGAATTAGGGGGACTAGCGGGAGGAGACTACGAGCAGTACTTC
- - TRBJ2-7 TRBV7-2 19 CASSLERELAGLGSYEQYF TGTGCCAGCAGCTTGGAACGGGAACTAGCTGGGTTGGGTTCCTACGAGCAGTACTTC
- - TRBJ1-1 TRBV12-3/TRBV12-4 13 CASSLAGGPEAFF TGTGCCAGCAGTTTAGCAGGGGGTCCCGAAGCTTTCTTT
- - TRBJ1-5 TRBV19 16 CASSINTGYSNQPQHF TGTGCCAGTAGTATAAATACAGGGTATAGCAATCAGCCCCAGCATTTT
- - TRBJ1-4 TRBV4-2 15 CASSQGNSDNEKLFF TGTGCCAGCAGCCAAGGGAACAGTGACAATGAAAAACTGTTTTTT
few - TRBJ1-4 TRBV7-9 14 CASSRAGWAEKLFF TGTGCCAGCAGCCGCGCGGGGTGGGCTGAAAAACTGTTTTTT
- - TRBJ1-3 TRBV27 15 CASSPEGGAGNTIYF TGTGCCAGCAGCCCCGAAGGGGGTGCTGGAAACACCATATATTTT
few - TRBJ1-6 TRBV6-2/TRBV6-3 14 CASSYSRGNSPLHF TGTGCCAGCAGTTACTCGCGCGGAAATTCACCCCTCCACTTT
- TRBD1 TRBJ1-6 TRBV2 15 CASSGDRVGNSPLHF TGTGCCAGCAGCGGGGACAGGGTTGGTAATTCACCCCTCCACTTT
- - TRBJ2-3 TRBV5-1 15 CASSYHPSDTDTQYF TGCGCCAGCAGCTACCATCCTAGCGACACAGATACGCAGTATTTT
few - TRBJ1-6 TRBV5-1 14 CASKNQGSNSPLHF TGCGCCAGCAAGAATCAAGGGAGTAATTCACCCCTCCACTTT
- TRBD1 TRBJ2-1 TRBV12-3/TRBV12-4 12 CASGTGNNEQFF TGTGCCTCGGGGACAGGGAATAATGAGCAGTTCTTC